The sample holds a few counts of the clone carrying this TCR beta chain. Its target is unknown. Study-wide points: Tumor memory CD4+ T cell TCR gene usage clustered with blood and lymph node memory CD4+ cells and lymph node naive CD4+ cells. Tumor-infiltrating Treg TCR alpha and beta sequences overlapped most with tumor naive CD4+ T cells, then blood naive.

Tregs were sorted as CD4+CD25+CD127-/low cells. Constant-region reverse primers amplified full-length variable regions, followed by semi-nested Nested Universal Primer A PCR. TCRdb re-analysed the 5' RACE reads in MiXCR, keeping a single row per CDR3 protein. This sample carries more than 55,000 distinct CDR3 sequences, approximately 26% of them seen once, and the ten largest clones take around 2%. The sequence derives from a female donor with breast cancer. Sequenced material: tumor-infiltrating Tregs sorted from the breast tumor.

The CDR3 spells CAISGARSGNTIYF. CDR3 in DNA: TGTGCCATCAGTGGGGCGCGCTCTGGAAACACCATATATTTT. The rearrangement links TRBV10-3 to TRBJ1-3; D gene uncertain. V lost 4 bases and J 0 bases, leaving 7 bases between the germline ends. The CDR3 totals 14 residues. The germline CDR1 and CDR2 sequences are ENHRY and SYGVKD.